These 5 T cell receptor beta chains originate from one sample sequenced in a study of blood T cell repertoires in COVID-19. The method was immunoSEQ multiplex PCR; TCRdb's version includes in-frame clones alone and lacks a portion of them. Among approximately 300,000 clones listed, around 89% were seen once. The sample consisted of peripheral blood. Receptors originate from a woman aged 45 to 65 with COVID-19, enrolled during active disease.

The chain joins TRBV18 to TRBJ2-7; unclear D gene. V lost 1 base, J lost 1 base, and 11 bases lay in between. The CDR3 extends over 15 amino acids. Looked up from germline, CDR1 is KGHSH and CDR2 is LQKENI. The DNA for the CDR3 is TGTGCCAGCTCACCACTTGGTAGTTCTTCCTACGAGCAGTACTTC. It codes for CASSPLGSSSYEQYF.

V usage is TRBV18 and J usage is TRBJ1-2; 10 positions match TRBD1. CDR1 KGHSH and CDR2 LQKENI come from the germline V gene. The V segment lost 6 bases and the J segment 6 bases; nucleotides outside the gene matches: 7. The CDR3 runs 14 residues. In nucleotides, the CDR3 is TGTGCCAGCTCGCCTACGGGACAGGGGAATGGCTACACCTTC. This gives the protein CASSPTGQGNGYTF.

The V gene is TRBV15, the J gene TRBJ2-5; 16 nucleotides match TRBD2. The V gene end was trimmed by 7 bases and the J gene end by 3 bases; junction bases not matched to a gene: 8. Germline lookup yields CDR1 LNHNV and CDR2 YYDKDF (reference sequence). This CDR3 has 17 residues. The CDR3 coding sequence is TGTGCCACCACTTCGGGACTAGCGGGAGGGAGGGAAGAGACCCAGTACTTC. Its protein product is CATTSGLAGGREETQYF. Complete variable domain (other parts from reference TRBV15 and TRBJ2-5): DAMVIQNPRYQVTQFGKPVTLSCSQTLNHNVMYWYQQKSSQAPKLLFHYYDKDFNNEADTPDNFQSRRPNTSFCFLDIRSPGLGDTAMYLCATTSGLAGGREETQYFGPGTRLLVL.

The V gene is TRBV21-1, the J gene TRBJ2-7; TRBD1, the D gene given by the table, was not confirmed from the DNA. TRBV21-1 is a known pseudogene. The CDR3 length is 14 residues. Here the CDR3 DNA reads TGTGCCAGCTCCTGGCGGGACAGGGATAACGAGCAGTACTTC. Its translation: CASSWRDRDNEQYF.

This clone turned up a few times. This chain joins TRBV4-2 and TRBJ1-1; D gene uncertain. The germline gives CDR1 LGHNA, CDR2 YNFKEQ. This CDR3 spans 15 amino acids. Deletions cut 0 bases from V and 4 bases from J, with 12 bases between. CDR3 in amino acids: CASSQEKGVGTEAFF. The CDR3 DNA follows: TGTGCCAGCAGCCAAGAGAAGGGAGTTGGCACTGAAGCTTTCTTT.